This section outlines one T cell receptor (beta chain) sequence together with its context. These data originate in a study of shared clonotypes between healthy human individuals. The assay was immunoSEQ multiplex PCR, and TCRdb's table has in-frame clones only and misses some. The repertoire consists of more than 2 million clones, with approximately 95% occurring once and the leading ten covering roughly 0.13%. The TCR sequence derives from a man between 18 and 29 years old in good health. The sample consisted of naive CD4+ T cells sorted from blood. Subset meaning: CD45RA+ positively selected.

CDR3 bases: TGCGCCAGCAGCCAAGATTGGCCTAGCGGGAAAGAGACCCAGTACTTC. It specifies CASSQDWPSGKETQYF. The chain recombines TRBV4-3 with TRBJ2-5; TRBD2 agrees at 9 bases. V lost 0 bases, J lost 3 bases, and 5 bases stayed unmatched. The germline V gene has CDR1 LGHNA and CDR2 YSLEER. CDR3 length: 16 amino acids.